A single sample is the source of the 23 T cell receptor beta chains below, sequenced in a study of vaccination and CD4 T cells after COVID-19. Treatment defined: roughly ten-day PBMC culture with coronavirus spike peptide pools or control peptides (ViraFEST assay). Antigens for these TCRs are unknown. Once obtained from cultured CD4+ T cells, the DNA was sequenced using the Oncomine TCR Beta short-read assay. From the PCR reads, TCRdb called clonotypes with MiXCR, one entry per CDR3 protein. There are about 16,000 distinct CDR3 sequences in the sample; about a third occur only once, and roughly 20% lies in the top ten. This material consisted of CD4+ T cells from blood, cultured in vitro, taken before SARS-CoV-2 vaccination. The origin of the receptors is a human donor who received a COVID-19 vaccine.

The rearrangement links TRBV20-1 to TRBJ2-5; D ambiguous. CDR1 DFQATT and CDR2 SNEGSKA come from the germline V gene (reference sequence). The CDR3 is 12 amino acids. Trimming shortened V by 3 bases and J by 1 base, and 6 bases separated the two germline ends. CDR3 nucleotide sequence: TGCAGTGCTAGCTCGGGCCAAGAGACCCAGTACTTC. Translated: CSASSGQETQYF.

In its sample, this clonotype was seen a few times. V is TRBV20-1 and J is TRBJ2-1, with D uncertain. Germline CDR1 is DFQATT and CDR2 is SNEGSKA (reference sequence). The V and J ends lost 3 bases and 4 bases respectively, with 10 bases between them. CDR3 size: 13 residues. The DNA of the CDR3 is TGCAGTGCTAGCGGGCGGATGTACAATGAGCAGTTCTTC. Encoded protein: CSASGRMYNEQFF.

The chain's CDR3 is CATSARQGAPGELFF. The CDR3 bases are TGTGCCACCAGTGCAAGACAGGGGGCCCCCGGGGAGCTGTTTTTT. The V gene is TRBV24-1, the J gene TRBJ2-2; 10 positions agree with TRBD1. This CDR3 comprises 15 residues. Germline lookup yields CDR1 KGHDR and CDR2 SFDVKD. V dropped 5 bases and J dropped 6; count of bases not matched to a gene: 5.

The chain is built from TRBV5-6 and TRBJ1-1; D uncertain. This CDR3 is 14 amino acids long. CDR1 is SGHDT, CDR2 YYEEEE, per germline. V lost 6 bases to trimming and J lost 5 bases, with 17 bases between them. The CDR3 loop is CASIALSQNTEAFF. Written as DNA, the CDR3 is TGTGCCAGCATCGCTCTTAGCCAGAATACTGAAGCTTTCTTT. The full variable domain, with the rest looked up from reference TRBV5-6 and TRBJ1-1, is DAGVTQSPTHLIKTRGQQVTLRCSPKSGHDTVSWYQQALGQGPQFIFQYYEEEERQRGNFPDRFSGHQFPNYSSELNVNALLLGDSALYLCASIALSQNTEAFFGQGTRLTVV.

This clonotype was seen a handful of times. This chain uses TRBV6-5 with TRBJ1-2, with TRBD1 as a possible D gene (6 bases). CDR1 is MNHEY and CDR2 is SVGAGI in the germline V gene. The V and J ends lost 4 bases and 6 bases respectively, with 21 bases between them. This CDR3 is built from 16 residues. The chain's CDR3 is CASSFTRGPALHGYTF. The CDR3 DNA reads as TGTGCCAGCAGTTTCACCAGGGGCCCGGCGCTACATGGCTACACCTTC.

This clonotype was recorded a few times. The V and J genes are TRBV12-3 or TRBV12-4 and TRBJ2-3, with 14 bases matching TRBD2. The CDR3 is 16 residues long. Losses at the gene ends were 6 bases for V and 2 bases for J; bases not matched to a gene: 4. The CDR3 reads CASRTTSGGATDTQYF. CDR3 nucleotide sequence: TGTGCCAGCAGGACGACTAGCGGGGGGGCCACAGATACGCAGTATTTT.

The CDR3: CASSEVLGAGYGYTF. Written as DNA, the CDR3 is TGTGCCAGCAGTGAAGTCTTAGGGGCCGGGTATGGCTACACCTTC. The chain links TRBV6-1 to TRBJ1-2; perhaps TRBD1 as D (5 bases). The CDR3 length is 15 residues. Germline V CDR1 and CDR2: MNHNS, SASEGT. The V and J ends lost 1 base and 5 bases respectively, with 14 bases between them.

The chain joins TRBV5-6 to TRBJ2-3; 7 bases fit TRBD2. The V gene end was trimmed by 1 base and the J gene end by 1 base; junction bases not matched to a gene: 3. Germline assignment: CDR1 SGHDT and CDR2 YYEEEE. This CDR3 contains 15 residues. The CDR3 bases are TGTGCCAGCAGCTTGCGGGGGAGGGGCACAGATACGCAGTATTTT. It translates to CASSLRGRGTDTQYF.

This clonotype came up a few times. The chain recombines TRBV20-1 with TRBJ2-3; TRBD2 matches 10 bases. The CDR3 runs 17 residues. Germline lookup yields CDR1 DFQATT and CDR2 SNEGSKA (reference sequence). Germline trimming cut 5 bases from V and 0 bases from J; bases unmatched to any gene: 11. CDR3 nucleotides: TGCAGTGCTCTACCCGTGCTTAGCGGGGGGAGCACAGATACGCAGTATTTT. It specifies CSALPVLSGGSTDTQYF.

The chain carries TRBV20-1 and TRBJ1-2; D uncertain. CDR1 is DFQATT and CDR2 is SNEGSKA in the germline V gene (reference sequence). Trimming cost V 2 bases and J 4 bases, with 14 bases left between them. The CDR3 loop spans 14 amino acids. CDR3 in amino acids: CSARKAPESYGYTF. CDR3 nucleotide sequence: TGCAGTGCTAGAAAGGCCCCTGAGAGCTATGGCTACACCTTC.

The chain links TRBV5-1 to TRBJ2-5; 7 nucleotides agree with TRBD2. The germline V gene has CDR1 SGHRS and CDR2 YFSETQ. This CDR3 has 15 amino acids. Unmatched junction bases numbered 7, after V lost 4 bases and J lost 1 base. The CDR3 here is CASSRSGEPQETQYF. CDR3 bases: TGCGCCAGCAGCAGGAGCGGGGAGCCCCAAGAGACCCAGTACTTC. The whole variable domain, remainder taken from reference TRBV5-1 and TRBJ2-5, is KAGVTQTPRYLIKTRGQQVTLSCSPISGHRSVSWYQQTPGQGLQFLFEYFSETQRNKGNFPGRFSGRQFSNSRSEMNVSTLELGDSALYLCASSRSGEPQETQYFGPGTRLLVL.

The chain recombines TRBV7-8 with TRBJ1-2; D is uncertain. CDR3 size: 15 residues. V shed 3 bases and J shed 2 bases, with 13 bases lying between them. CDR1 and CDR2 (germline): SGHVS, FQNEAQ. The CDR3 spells CASSLSTSANYGYTF. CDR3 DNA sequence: TGTGCCAGCAGCTTGAGTACGAGCGCCAACTATGGCTACACCTTC. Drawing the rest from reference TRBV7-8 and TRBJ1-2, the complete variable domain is GAGVSQSPRYKVAKRGQDVALRCDPISGHVSLFWYQQALGQGPEFLTYFQNEAQLDKSGLPSDRFFAERPEGSVSTLKIQRTQQEDSAVYLCASSLSTSANYGYTFGSGTRLTVV.

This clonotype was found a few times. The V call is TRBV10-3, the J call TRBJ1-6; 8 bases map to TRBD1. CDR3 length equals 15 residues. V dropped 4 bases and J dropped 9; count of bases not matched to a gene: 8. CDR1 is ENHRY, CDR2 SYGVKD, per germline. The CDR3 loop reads CAISGDRPLGSPLHF. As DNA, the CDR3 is TGTGCCATCAGTGGGGACAGGCCCTTAGGTTCACCCCTCCACTTT.

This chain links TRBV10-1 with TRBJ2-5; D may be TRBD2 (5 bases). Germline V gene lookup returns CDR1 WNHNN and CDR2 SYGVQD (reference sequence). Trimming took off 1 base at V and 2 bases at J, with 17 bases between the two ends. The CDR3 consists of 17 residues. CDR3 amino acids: CASSEFFSKGGQETQYF. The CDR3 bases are TGCGCCAGCAGTGAGTTCTTCAGTAAGGGCGGGCAAGAGACCCAGTACTTC.

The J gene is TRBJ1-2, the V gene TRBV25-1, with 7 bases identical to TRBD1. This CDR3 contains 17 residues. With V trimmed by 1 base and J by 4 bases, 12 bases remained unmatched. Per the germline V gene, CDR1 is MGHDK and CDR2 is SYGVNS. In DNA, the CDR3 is TGTGCCAGCAGTGAATTGGACCGGGGACAGTTCAGCTATGGCTACACCTTC. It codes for CASSELDRGQFSYGYTF.

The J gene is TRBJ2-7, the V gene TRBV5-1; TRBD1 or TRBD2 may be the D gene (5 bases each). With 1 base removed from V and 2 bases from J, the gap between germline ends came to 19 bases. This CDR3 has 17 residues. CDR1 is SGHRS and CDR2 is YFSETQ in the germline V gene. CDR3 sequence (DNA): TGCGCCAGCAGCTTGCGACCCGGGACGCAGGGAGCCTACGAGCAGTACTTC. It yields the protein CASSLRPGTQGAYEQYF. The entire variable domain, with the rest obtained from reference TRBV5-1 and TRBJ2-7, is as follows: KAGVTQTPRYLIKTRGQQVTLSCSPISGHRSVSWYQQTPGQGLQFLFEYFSETQRNKGNFPGRFSGRQFSNSRSEMNVSTLELGDSALYLCASSLRPGTQGAYEQYFGPGTRLTVT.

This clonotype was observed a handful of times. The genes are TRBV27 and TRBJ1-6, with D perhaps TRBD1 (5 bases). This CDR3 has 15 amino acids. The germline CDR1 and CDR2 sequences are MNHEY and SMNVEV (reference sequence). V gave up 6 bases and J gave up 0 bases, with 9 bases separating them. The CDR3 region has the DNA TGTGCCAGCAGGCTCGACAGCTCCTATAATTCACCCCTCCACTTT. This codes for CASRLDSSYNSPLHF.

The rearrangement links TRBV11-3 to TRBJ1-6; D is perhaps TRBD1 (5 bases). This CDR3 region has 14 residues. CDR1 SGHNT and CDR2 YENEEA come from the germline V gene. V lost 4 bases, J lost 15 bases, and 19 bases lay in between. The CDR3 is CASSYAGQYGYLHF. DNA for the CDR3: TGTGCCAGCAGCTATGCGGGGCAGTACGGATACCTCCACTTT.

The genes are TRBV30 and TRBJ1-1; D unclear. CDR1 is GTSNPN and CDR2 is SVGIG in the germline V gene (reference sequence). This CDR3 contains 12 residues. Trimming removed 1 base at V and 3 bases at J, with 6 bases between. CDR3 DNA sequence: TGTGCCTGGAGTGAGATAGACACTGAAGCTTTCTTT. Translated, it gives CAWSEIDTEAFF.

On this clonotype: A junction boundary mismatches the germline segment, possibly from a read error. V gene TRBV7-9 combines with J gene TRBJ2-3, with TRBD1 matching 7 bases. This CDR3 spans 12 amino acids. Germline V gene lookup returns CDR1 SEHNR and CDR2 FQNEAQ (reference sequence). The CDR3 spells CASSLTGTRPNF. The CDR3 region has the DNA TGTGCCAGCAGCTTGACAGGGACGAGACCAAATTTT. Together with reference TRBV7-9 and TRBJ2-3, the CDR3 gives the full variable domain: DTGVSQNPRHKITKRGQNVTFRCDPISEHNRLYWYRQTLGQGPEFLTYFQNEAQLEKSRLLSDRFSAERPKGSFSTLEIQRTEQGDSAMYLCASSLTGTRPNFGPGTRLTVL.

The CDR3 region has the DNA TGCAGTGCTAGAGCCTACCGGGACAGCATTCCCGTTAGCAATCAGCCCCAGCATTTT. It specifies CSARAYRDSIPVSNQPQHF. The chain combines TRBV20-1 with TRBJ1-5; 7 nucleotides agree with TRBD1. Germline loops: CDR1 DFQATT, CDR2 SNEGSKA (reference sequence). This CDR3 comprises 19 residues. After removal of 1 base from V and 0 bases from J, the junction contained 15 bases not matched to a gene.

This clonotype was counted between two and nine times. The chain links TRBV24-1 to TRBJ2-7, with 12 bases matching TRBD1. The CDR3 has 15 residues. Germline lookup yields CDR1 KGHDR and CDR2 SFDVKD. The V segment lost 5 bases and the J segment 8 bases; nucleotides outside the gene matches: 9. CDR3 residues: CATSAGTGGVRKQYF. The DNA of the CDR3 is TGTGCCACCAGTGCTGGGACAGGGGGCGTCAGGAAGCAGTACTTC.

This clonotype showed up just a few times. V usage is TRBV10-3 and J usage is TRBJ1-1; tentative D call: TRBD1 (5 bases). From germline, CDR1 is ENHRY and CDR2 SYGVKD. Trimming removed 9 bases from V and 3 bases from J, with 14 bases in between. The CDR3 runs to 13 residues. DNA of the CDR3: TGTGCCATGCGGGCCCCGGGGGACACTGAAGCTTTCTTT. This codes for CAMRAPGDTEAFF.